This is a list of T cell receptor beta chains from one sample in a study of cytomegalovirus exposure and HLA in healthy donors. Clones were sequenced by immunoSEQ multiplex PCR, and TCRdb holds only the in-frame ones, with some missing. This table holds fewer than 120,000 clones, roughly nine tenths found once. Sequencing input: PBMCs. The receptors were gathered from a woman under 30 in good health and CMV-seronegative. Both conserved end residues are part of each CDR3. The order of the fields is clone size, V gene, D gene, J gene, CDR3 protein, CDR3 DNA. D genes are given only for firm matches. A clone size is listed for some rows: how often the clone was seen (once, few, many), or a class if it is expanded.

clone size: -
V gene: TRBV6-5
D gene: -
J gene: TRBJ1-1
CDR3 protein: CASSYIGGTEAFF
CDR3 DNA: TGTGCCAGCAGTTATATCGGGGGGACTGAAGCTTTCTTT

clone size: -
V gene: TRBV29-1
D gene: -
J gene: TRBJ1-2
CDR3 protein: CSSYRDDYGYTF
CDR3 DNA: TGCAGCTCTTACAGGGACGACTATGGCTACACCTTC

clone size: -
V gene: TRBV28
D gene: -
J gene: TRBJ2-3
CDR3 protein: CASSLEGQTDTQYF
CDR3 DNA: TGTGCCAGCAGTTTGGAGGGCCAAACAGATACGCAGTATTTT

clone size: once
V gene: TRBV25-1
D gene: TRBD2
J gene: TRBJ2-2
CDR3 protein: CASEGLAGGKNTGELFF
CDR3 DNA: TGTGCCAGCGAGGGACTAGCGGGAGGAAAGAACACCGGGGAGCTGTTTTTT

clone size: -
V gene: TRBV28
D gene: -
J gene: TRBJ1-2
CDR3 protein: CASSPPSGINYGYTF
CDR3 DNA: TGTGCCAGCAGTCCCCCGTCCGGGATAAACTATGGCTACACCTTC

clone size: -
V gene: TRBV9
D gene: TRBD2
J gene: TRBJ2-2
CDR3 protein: CASSVGLAPGELFF
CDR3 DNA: TGTGCCAGCAGCGTAGGACTAGCCCCCGGGGAGCTGTTTTTT

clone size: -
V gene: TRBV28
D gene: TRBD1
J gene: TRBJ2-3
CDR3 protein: CASIRGSTDTQYF
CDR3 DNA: TGTGCCAGCATCAGGGGGAGCACAGATACGCAGTATTTT

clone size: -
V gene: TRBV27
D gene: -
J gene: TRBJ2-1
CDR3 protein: CASRIQGGDNEQFF
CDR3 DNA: TGTGCCAGCAGAATACAAGGAGGCGACAATGAGCAGTTCTTC

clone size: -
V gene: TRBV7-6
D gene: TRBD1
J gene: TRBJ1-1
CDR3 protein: CASSPDRGEAFF
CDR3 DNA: TGTGCCAGCAGCCCGGACAGGGGTGAAGCTTTCTTT

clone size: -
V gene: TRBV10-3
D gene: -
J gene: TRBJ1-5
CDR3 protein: CAISEPPERQPQHF
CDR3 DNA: TGTGCCATCAGTGAACCCCCGGAGCGGCAGCCCCAGCATTTT

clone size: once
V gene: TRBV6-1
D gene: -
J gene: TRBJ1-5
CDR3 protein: CASSGGTYQPQHF
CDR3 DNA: TGTGCCAGCAGTGGCGGCACTTATCAGCCCCAGCATTTT

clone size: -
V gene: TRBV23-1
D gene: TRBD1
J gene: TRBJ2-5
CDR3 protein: CARAQGGLMAVTQYF
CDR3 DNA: TGCGCCAGGGCGCAAGGGGGCTTAATGGCAGTGACCCAGTACTTC

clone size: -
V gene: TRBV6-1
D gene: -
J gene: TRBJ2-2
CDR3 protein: CASSLLRTGELFF
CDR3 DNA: TGTGCCAGCAGTCTCCTACGGACCGGGGAGCTGTTTTTT

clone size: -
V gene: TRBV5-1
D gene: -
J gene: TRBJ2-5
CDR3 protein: CASSLADYSPETQYF
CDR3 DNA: TGCGCCAGCAGCTTGGCCGACTACTCACCAGAGACCCAGTACTTC

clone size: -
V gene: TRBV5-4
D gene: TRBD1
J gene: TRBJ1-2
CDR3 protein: CASSSGTANYGYTF
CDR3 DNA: TGTGCCAGCAGCTCCGGGACAGCTAACTATGGCTACACCTTC

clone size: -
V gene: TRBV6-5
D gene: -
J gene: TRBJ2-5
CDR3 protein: CASSSPITGHRETQYF
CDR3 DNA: TGTGCCAGCAGTTCCCCAATAACAGGACACCGGGAGACCCAGTACTTC

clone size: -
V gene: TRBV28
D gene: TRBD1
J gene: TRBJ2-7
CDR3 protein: CASSPQGSYSYEQYF
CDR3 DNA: TGTGCCAGCAGCCCACAGGGGTCCTACTCCTACGAGCAGTACTTC

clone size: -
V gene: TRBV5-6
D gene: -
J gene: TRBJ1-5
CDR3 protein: CASSLDRGNQPQHF
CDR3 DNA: TGTGCCAGCAGCTTGGACAGAGGCAATCAGCCCCAGCATTTT

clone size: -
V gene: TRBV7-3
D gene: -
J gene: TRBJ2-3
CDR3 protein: CASSLSVQGIDTQYF
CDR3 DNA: TGTGCCAGCAGCTTAAGTGTACAGGGAATAGATACGCAGTATTTT

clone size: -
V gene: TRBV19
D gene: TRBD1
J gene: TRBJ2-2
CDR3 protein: CASSRTGGVTGELFF
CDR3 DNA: TGTGCCAGTAGTAGGACAGGGGGGGTCACCGGGGAGCTGTTTTTT

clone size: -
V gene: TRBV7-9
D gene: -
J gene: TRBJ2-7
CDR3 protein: CASSSPPNYEQYF
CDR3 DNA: TGTGCCAGCAGCTCCCCCCCTAACTACGAGCAGTACTTC

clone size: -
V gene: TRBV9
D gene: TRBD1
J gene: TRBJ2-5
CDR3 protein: CASSAGLRDRGETQYF
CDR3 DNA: TGTGCCAGCAGCGCGGGACTTCGGGACAGGGGGGAGACCCAGTACTTC

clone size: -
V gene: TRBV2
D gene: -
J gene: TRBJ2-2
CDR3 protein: CASRGQGTNTGELFF
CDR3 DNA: TGTGCCAGCAGAGGGCAGGGCACGAACACCGGGGAGCTGTTTTTT

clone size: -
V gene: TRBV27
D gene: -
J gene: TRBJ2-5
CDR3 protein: CASSLSSSETQYF
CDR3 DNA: TGTGCCAGCAGTTTATCGAGCTCAGAGACCCAGTACTTC

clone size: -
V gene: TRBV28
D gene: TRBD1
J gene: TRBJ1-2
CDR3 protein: CASSSTGEAYGYTF
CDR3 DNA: TGTGCCAGCAGTTCGACAGGGGAAGCCTATGGCTACACCTTC

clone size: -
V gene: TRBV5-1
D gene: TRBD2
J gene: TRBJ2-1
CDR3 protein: CASSFGGSRNEQFF
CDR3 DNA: TGCGCCAGCAGCTTCGGGGGGTCTCGGAATGAGCAGTTCTTC

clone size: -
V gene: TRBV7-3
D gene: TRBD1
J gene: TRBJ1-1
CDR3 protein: CASSPDRGNTEAFF
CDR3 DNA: TGTGCCAGCAGCCCCGACAGGGGGAACACTGAAGCTTTCTTT

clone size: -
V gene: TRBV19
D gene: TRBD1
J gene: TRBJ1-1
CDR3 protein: CASSTGQGGHAFF
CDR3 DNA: TGTGCCAGTAGCACGGGACAGGGTGGGCATGCTTTCTTT

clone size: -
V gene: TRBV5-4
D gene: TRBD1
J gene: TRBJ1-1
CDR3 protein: CASSWGPGQTNTEAFF
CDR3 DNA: TGTGCCAGCAGCTGGGGGCCGGGACAGACAAACACTGAAGCTTTCTTT

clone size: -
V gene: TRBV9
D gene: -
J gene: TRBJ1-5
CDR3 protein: CASSPGGGSNQPQHF
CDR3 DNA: TGTGCCAGCAGCCCCGGGGGGGGGAGCAATCAGCCCCAGCATTTT

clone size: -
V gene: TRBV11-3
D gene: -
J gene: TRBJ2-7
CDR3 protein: CASSLKARTYEQYF
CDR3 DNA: TGTGCCAGCAGCTTAAAGGCGAGGACCTACGAGCAGTACTTC

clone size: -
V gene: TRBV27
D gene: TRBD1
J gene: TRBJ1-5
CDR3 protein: CASSYRGGRQPQHF
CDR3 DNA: TGTGCCAGCAGTTACAGGGGAGGTCGTCAGCCCCAGCATTTT

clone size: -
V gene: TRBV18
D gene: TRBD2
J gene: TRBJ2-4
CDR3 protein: CASSPQGIAGAKNIQYF
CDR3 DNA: TGTGCCAGCTCTCCCCAAGGGATAGCGGGAGCCAAAAACATTCAGTACTTC

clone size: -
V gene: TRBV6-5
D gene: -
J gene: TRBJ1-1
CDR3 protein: CASSYDGGTEAFF
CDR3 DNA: TGTGCCAGCAGTTACGACGGGGGCACTGAAGCTTTCTTT

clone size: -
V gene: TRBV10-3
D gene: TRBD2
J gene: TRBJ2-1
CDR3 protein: CAVTATGTSGLAGGGEQFF
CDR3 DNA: TGTGCCGTGACGGCAACCGGGACGTCGGGACTAGCGGGAGGGGGTGAGCAGTTCTTC

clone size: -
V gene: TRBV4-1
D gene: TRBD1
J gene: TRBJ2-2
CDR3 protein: CASSPSGQSTGELFF
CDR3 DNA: TGCGCCAGCAGCCCATCGGGACAGTCCACCGGGGAGCTGTTTTTT

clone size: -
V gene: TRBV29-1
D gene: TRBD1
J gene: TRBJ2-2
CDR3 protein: CSVLTGLVAGELFF
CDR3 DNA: TGCAGCGTCCTGACAGGGTTGGTAGCCGGGGAGCTGTTTTTT

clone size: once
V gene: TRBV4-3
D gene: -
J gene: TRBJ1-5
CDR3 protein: CASSQVVQGQPQHF
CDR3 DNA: TGCGCCAGCAGCCAAGTCGTTCAGGGGCAGCCCCAGCATTTT

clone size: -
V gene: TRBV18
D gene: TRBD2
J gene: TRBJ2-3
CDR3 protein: CASSPLADTDTQYF
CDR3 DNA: TGTGCCAGCTCCCCCCTAGCGGACACAGATACGCAGTATTTT

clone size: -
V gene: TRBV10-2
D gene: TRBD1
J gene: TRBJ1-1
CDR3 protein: CASSRDRDQGPEAFF
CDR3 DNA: TGCGCCAGCAGCCGGGACAGGGACCAAGGCCCTGAAGCTTTCTTT

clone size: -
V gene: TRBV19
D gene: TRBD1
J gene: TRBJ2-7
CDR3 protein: CASSTTRQGADEQYF
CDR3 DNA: TGTGCCAGTAGTACAACACGACAGGGGGCCGACGAGCAGTACTTC

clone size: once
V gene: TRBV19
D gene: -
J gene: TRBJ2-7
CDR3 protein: CASSLTGVNYEQYF
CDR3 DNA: TGTGCCAGTAGCCTCACGGGAGTCAACTACGAGCAGTACTTC

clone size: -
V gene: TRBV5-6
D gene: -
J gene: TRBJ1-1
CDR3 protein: CASSLGWLGGYKEAFF
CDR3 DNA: TGTGCCAGCAGCTTGGGGTGGCTTGGGGGCTACAAGGAGGCTTTCTTT

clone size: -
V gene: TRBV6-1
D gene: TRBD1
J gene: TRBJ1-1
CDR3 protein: CASSLTGLTEAFF
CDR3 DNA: TGTGCCAGCAGCCTGACAGGGCTTACTGAAGCTTTCTTT

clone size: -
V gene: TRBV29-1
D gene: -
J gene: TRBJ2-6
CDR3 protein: CSVAGVSSGANVLTF
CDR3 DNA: TGCAGCGTTGCAGGGGTTAGCTCTGGGGCCAACGTCCTGACTTTC

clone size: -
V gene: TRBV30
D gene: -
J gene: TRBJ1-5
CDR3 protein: CAWSVSGRGNQPQHF
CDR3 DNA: TGTGCCTGGAGTGTTTCGGGCAGGGGTAATCAGCCCCAGCATTTT

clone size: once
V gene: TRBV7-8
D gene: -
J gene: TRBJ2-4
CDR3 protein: CASSLFGGAAKNIQYF
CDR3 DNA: TGTGCCAGCAGCTTATTTGGGGGGGCGGCCAAAAACATTCAGTACTTC

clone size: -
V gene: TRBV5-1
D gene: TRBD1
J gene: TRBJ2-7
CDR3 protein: CASSRRDRSYEQYF
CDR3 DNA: TGCGCCAGCAGCCGTCGGGACAGATCCTACGAGCAGTACTTC

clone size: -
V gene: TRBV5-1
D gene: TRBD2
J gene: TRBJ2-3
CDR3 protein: CASSLAGTRGTDTQYF
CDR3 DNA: TGCGCCAGCAGCTTGGCAGGGACTAGGGGTACAGATACGCAGTATTTT

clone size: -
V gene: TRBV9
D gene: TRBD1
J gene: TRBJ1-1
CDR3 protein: CASSAQGATEAFF
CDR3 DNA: TGTGCCAGCAGCGCCCAGGGGGCCACTGAAGCTTTCTTT

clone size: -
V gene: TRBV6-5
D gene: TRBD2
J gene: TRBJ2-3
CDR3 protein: CASSSRGDYNTDTQYF
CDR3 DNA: TGTGCCAGCAGTTCGCGGGGGGATTACAACACAGATACGCAGTATTTT

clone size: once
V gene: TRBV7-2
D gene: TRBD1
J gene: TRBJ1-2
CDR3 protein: CASSLASGQGALGYTF
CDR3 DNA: TGTGCCAGCAGCTTAGCCTCGGGACAGGGGGCGTTAGGCTACACCTTC

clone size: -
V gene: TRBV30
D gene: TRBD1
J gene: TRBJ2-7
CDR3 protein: CAWRDGTGSSYEQYF
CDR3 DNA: TGTGCCTGGAGAGACGGGACAGGGAGCTCCTACGAGCAGTACTTC

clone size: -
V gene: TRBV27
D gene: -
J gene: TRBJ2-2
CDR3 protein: CASRANDRLANTGELFF
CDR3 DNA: TGTGCCAGCAGGGCAAACGACAGGCTAGCGAACACCGGGGAGCTGTTTTTT

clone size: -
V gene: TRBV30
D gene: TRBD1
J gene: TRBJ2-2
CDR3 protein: CAWGRGPGELFF
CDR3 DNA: TGTGCCTGGGGAAGGGGGCCCGGGGAGCTGTTTTTT

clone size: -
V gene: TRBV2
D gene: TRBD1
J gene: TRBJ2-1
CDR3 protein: CASSAGTATYNEQFF
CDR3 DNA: TGTGCCAGCAGTGCCGGGACAGCTACCTACAATGAGCAGTTCTTC

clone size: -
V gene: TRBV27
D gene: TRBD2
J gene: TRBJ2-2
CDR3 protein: CASSLLWGGLNTGELFF
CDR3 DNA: TGTGCCAGCAGTTTATTGTGGGGGGGATTGAACACCGGGGAGCTGTTTTTT

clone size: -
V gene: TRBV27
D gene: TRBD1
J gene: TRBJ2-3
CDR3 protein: CASSSQDRVRTDTQYF
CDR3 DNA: TGTGCCAGCAGCTCCCAGGACAGGGTTCGAACAGATACGCAGTATTTT

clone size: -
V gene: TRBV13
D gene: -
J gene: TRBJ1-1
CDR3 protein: CASSVSGTTDEAFF
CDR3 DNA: TGTGCCAGCAGCGTCTCCGGGACTACCGATGAAGCTTTCTTT